Listed below are T cell receptor beta chains from one sample, sequenced in a study of T-cell memory formation after mild COVID-19. TCRdb independently ran MiXCR on the 5' RACE reads; one entry per CDR3 protein. Among some 340,000 distinct CDR3 sequences listed, 10% to 15% were seen once. The specimen sequenced was PBMCs or a T cell subset sorted from them (not recorded which). Receptors were obtained from a man younger than 35 who had mild COVID-19 (a few samples of this study predate the infection). Cell type and time point are not known. The CDR3 runs from the conserved cysteine through the conserved F or W. The order of the fields is D gene, clone size, V gene, J gene, CDR3 DNA, CDR3 protein. The D gene is left open where the match is weak. Some rows have no size entry. The others give once, few or many, or a class for an expanded clone.

d_call: TRBD2
clone_size: many
v_call: TRBV5-6
j_call: TRBJ2-7
cdr3_nt: TGTGCCAGCAGCTCGGGAGGTGCCCCCTACGAGCAGTACTTC
cdr3_aa: CASSSGGAPYEQYF

d_call: TRBD1
clone_size: once
v_call: TRBV20-1
j_call: TRBJ2-1
cdr3_nt: TGCAGTGCGACACCGGGACAGGGCTACAATGAGCAGTTCTTC
cdr3_aa: CSATPGQGYNEQFF

d_call: -
clone_size: -
v_call: TRBV18
j_call: TRBJ1-5
cdr3_nt: TGTGCCAGCTCGCCTACAGGGTTGAGCAATCAGCCCCAGCATTTT
cdr3_aa: CASSPTGLSNQPQHF

d_call: -
clone_size: -
v_call: TRBV7-2
j_call: TRBJ1-1
cdr3_nt: TGTGCCAGCAGCCAATATAACACTGAAGCTTTCTTT
cdr3_aa: CASSQYNTEAFF

d_call: TRBD2
clone_size: -
v_call: TRBV12-3/TRBV12-4
j_call: TRBJ2-3
cdr3_nt: TGTGCCAGCAGCTCTCGGACTAGCGGGCGCACAGATACGCAGTATTTT
cdr3_aa: CASSSRTSGRTDTQYF

d_call: -
clone_size: few
v_call: TRBV12-3/TRBV12-4
j_call: TRBJ2-7
cdr3_nt: TGTGCCAGCAGTTTAGGGGCCAGGGCCAGCTCCTACGAGCAGTACTTC
cdr3_aa: CASSLGARASSYEQYF

d_call: -
clone_size: many
v_call: TRBV6-2/TRBV6-3
j_call: TRBJ2-3
cdr3_nt: TGTGCCAGCAGTTACGCGTCCGGTTGGGGGGCCTCAGATACGCAGTATTTT
cdr3_aa: CASSYASGWGASDTQYF

d_call: -
clone_size: few
v_call: TRBV18
j_call: TRBJ1-2
cdr3_nt: TGTGCCAGCTCACCTGAATTTTTACGCGGGCTTGGCTACACCTTC
cdr3_aa: CASSPEFLRGLGYTF

d_call: TRBD1
clone_size: few
v_call: TRBV11-2
j_call: TRBJ1-2
cdr3_nt: TGTGCCAGCAGCTTCGGCTGGGACAGAGTAAGGGATGGCTACACCTTC
cdr3_aa: CASSFGWDRVRDGYTF

d_call: -
clone_size: few
v_call: TRBV29-1
j_call: TRBJ2-7
cdr3_nt: TGCAGCGTTGCAATCGGCGGATTCTACGAGCAGTACTTC
cdr3_aa: CSVAIGGFYEQYF

d_call: TRBD1
clone_size: -
v_call: TRBV28
j_call: TRBJ1-2
cdr3_nt: TGTGCCAGCAGTCTAGAGGACAGGGGGGATGGCTACACCTTC
cdr3_aa: CASSLEDRGDGYTF

d_call: TRBD1
clone_size: -
v_call: TRBV2
j_call: TRBJ2-2
cdr3_nt: TGTGCCAGCTTAGCAGCGTTACAGGGGGCTTCCGGGGAGCTGTTTTTT
cdr3_aa: CASLAALQGASGELFF

d_call: TRBD1
clone_size: -
v_call: TRBV5-1
j_call: TRBJ1-2
cdr3_nt: TGCGCCAGCAGCTTGACCGGCGACAGGGGCCCGGGAGGCTACACCTTC
cdr3_aa: CASSLTGDRGPGGYTF

d_call: -
clone_size: few
v_call: TRBV5-1
j_call: TRBJ2-1
cdr3_nt: TGCGCCAGCAGTCTAGGGTTTGGGGAACACAATGAGCAGTTCTTC
cdr3_aa: CASSLGFGEHNEQFF

d_call: TRBD2
clone_size: few
v_call: TRBV20-1
j_call: TRBJ2-3
cdr3_nt: TGCAGTGCTCAGGCCAGCGGGGCCCCATATACGCAGTATTTT
cdr3_aa: CSAQASGAPYTQYF

d_call: TRBD1
clone_size: -
v_call: TRBV12-3/TRBV12-4
j_call: TRBJ1-1
cdr3_nt: TGTGCCAGCATCGTGGACAGGGGTGCCACTGAAGCTTTCTTT
cdr3_aa: CASIVDRGATEAFF

d_call: -
clone_size: few
v_call: TRBV12-3/TRBV12-4
j_call: TRBJ2-7
cdr3_nt: TGTGCCAGCAGTTTCAGGCGACCCTACGAGCAGTACTTC
cdr3_aa: CASSFRRPYEQYF

d_call: -
clone_size: many
v_call: TRBV19
j_call: TRBJ2-2
cdr3_nt: TGTGCCAGTACCCCGGAGGGTTTAAACCCTTGGACCGGGGAGCTGTTTTTT
cdr3_aa: CASTPEGLNPWTGELFF

d_call: -
clone_size: many
v_call: TRBV4-1
j_call: TRBJ1-5
cdr3_nt: TGCGCCAGCAGGGACCGGGACGTAAGCAATCAGCCCCAGCATTTT
cdr3_aa: CASRDRDVSNQPQHF

d_call: TRBD1
clone_size: few
v_call: TRBV7-2
j_call: TRBJ1-2
cdr3_nt: TGTGCCAGCAGGGACAAGACAGGGAACATTGGCTACACCTTC
cdr3_aa: CASRDKTGNIGYTF

d_call: -
clone_size: -
v_call: TRBV10-3
j_call: TRBJ2-7
cdr3_nt: TGTGCCATCAGTGACGGTTACTACGAGCAGTACTTC
cdr3_aa: CAISDGYYEQYF

d_call: -
clone_size: -
v_call: TRBV7-8
j_call: TRBJ2-3
cdr3_nt: TGTGCCAGCAGCCCCGAAGGACAGGGAGGGGTGAGGCAGTATTTT
cdr3_aa: CASSPEGQGGVRQYF

d_call: -
clone_size: few
v_call: TRBV3-2
j_call: TRBJ1-6
cdr3_nt: TGTGCCAGCAGCCGAAACAGGGACTATAATTCACCCCTCCACTTT
cdr3_aa: CASSRNRDYNSPLHF

d_call: -
clone_size: many
v_call: TRBV5-1
j_call: TRBJ2-2
cdr3_nt: TGCGCCAGCAGCTTGCTGAGGGCCGGCGGGGAGCTGTTTTTT
cdr3_aa: CASSLLRAGGELFF

d_call: TRBD1
clone_size: -
v_call: TRBV20-1
j_call: TRBJ2-2
cdr3_nt: TGCAGTGCTAGACAGGGGGCGTACGGGGAGCTGTTTTTT
cdr3_aa: CSARQGAYGELFF

d_call: -
clone_size: -
v_call: TRBV6-5
j_call: TRBJ1-1
cdr3_nt: TGTGCCAGCAGTTATGGTAGCAACAAGGGGACTGAAGCTTTCTTT
cdr3_aa: CASSYGSNKGTEAFF

d_call: TRBD2
clone_size: many
v_call: TRBV4-1
j_call: TRBJ2-5
cdr3_nt: TGCGCCAGTGCTAGCGGGGGGGATAAGACCCAGTACTTC
cdr3_aa: CASASGGDKTQYF

d_call: -
clone_size: few
v_call: TRBV5-4
j_call: TRBJ2-6
cdr3_nt: TGTGCCAGCAGCTTGGCCGGGCAGCCCTCTGGGGCCAACGTCCTGACTTTC
cdr3_aa: CASSLAGQPSGANVLTF

d_call: TRBD2
clone_size: -
v_call: TRBV18
j_call: TRBJ2-3
cdr3_nt: TGTGCCAGCTCACCCCCCCGACTAGCGGGGGAGAGCACAGATACGCAGTATTTT
cdr3_aa: CASSPPRLAGESTDTQYF

d_call: TRBD1
clone_size: -
v_call: TRBV6-2/TRBV6-3
j_call: TRBJ2-5
cdr3_nt: TGTGCCAGCAGATCTTACAGGGGGCGACAAGAGACCCAGTACTTC
cdr3_aa: CASRSYRGRQETQYF

d_call: TRBD1
clone_size: few
v_call: TRBV5-4
j_call: TRBJ2-3
cdr3_nt: TGTGCCAGCAGCGCCGGGACAGGGATAACAGATACGCAGTATTTT
cdr3_aa: CASSAGTGITDTQYF

d_call: TRBD2
clone_size: few
v_call: TRBV24-1
j_call: TRBJ2-5
cdr3_nt: TGTGCCACCAGTGATCCAGCGGGGGGGCTCGAGACCCAGTACTTC
cdr3_aa: CATSDPAGGLETQYF

d_call: -
clone_size: -
v_call: TRBV5-1
j_call: TRBJ1-1
cdr3_nt: TGCGCCAGCAGCTTGGTTGTCAGAAACACTGAAGCTTTCTTT
cdr3_aa: CASSLVVRNTEAFF

d_call: -
clone_size: few
v_call: TRBV2
j_call: TRBJ1-1
cdr3_nt: TGTGCCAGCAGGTATAACCTGAACACTGAAGCTTTCTTT
cdr3_aa: CASRYNLNTEAFF

d_call: -
clone_size: -
v_call: TRBV27
j_call: TRBJ1-1
cdr3_nt: TGTGCCAGCAGTTCCGGATTCAACCGGGCTGAAGCTTTCTTT
cdr3_aa: CASSSGFNRAEAFF

d_call: TRBD2
clone_size: many
v_call: TRBV10-3
j_call: TRBJ2-3
cdr3_nt: TGTGCCATCAGTGACCCCGGGGGGAAGACAGATACGCAGTATTTT
cdr3_aa: CAISDPGGKTDTQYF

d_call: TRBD1
clone_size: -
v_call: TRBV11-2
j_call: TRBJ2-7
cdr3_nt: TGTGCCAGCAGTCCTACAGGGGACTACGAGCAGTACTTC
cdr3_aa: CASSPTGDYEQYF

d_call: -
clone_size: -
v_call: TRBV5-5
j_call: TRBJ1-2
cdr3_nt: TGTGCCAGCAGCTTGGCCGAGGGCGTGGACTATGGCTACACCTTC
cdr3_aa: CASSLAEGVDYGYTF

d_call: -
clone_size: few
v_call: TRBV7-3
j_call: TRBJ2-2
cdr3_nt: TGTGCCAGCAGCTTAAGTCCAGGGGGGACCGGGGAGCTGTTTTTT
cdr3_aa: CASSLSPGGTGELFF

d_call: TRBD2
clone_size: few
v_call: TRBV7-9
j_call: TRBJ2-3
cdr3_nt: TGTGCCAGCAGCTTTCCTCGGGGGGTTGGAGATACGCAGTATTTT
cdr3_aa: CASSFPRGVGDTQYF

d_call: -
clone_size: -
v_call: TRBV12-3/TRBV12-4
j_call: TRBJ2-5
cdr3_nt: TGTGCCACCTCCTCCGGGATAGTGACAGAGACCCAGTACTTC
cdr3_aa: CATSSGIVTETQYF

d_call: -
clone_size: -
v_call: TRBV15
j_call: TRBJ2-4
cdr3_nt: TGTGCCACCAGCAGAGATAGGGGGGCGGCCAAAAACATTCAGTACTTC
cdr3_aa: CATSRDRGAAKNIQYF

d_call: -
clone_size: once
v_call: TRBV15
j_call: TRBJ2-1
cdr3_nt: TGTGCCACCCGGAGGAGCTCCTACAATGAGCAGTTCTTC
cdr3_aa: CATRRSSYNEQFF

d_call: -
clone_size: many
v_call: TRBV2
j_call: TRBJ1-6
cdr3_nt: TGTGCCAAGGGAAAGCCCCCCCAGGATCCCCTCCACTTT
cdr3_aa: CAKGKPPQDPLHF

d_call: TRBD2
clone_size: few
v_call: TRBV24-1
j_call: TRBJ2-1
cdr3_nt: TGTGCCACCAGTGATACTAGCGGGGGGTCCTCCTACAATGAGCAGTTCTTC
cdr3_aa: CATSDTSGGSSYNEQFF

d_call: -
clone_size: -
v_call: TRBV7-6
j_call: TRBJ1-2
cdr3_nt: TGTGCCAGCAGCTTGTTAGGGCACTATGGCTACACCTTC
cdr3_aa: CASSLLGHYGYTF

d_call: -
clone_size: -
v_call: TRBV11-2
j_call: TRBJ2-5
cdr3_nt: TGTGCCAGCAGCTTACACTACCGGGATCAAGAGACCCAGTACTTC
cdr3_aa: CASSLHYRDQETQYF

d_call: TRBD1
clone_size: few
v_call: TRBV5-4
j_call: TRBJ2-1
cdr3_nt: TGTGCCAGCATCGGACAGGGAGGCAATGAGCAGTTCTTC
cdr3_aa: CASIGQGGNEQFF

d_call: -
clone_size: -
v_call: TRBV4-1
j_call: TRBJ1-6
cdr3_nt: TGCGCCAGCAGCCAAGGGCCCTCATCACCCCTCCACTTT
cdr3_aa: CASSQGPSSPLHF

d_call: -
clone_size: -
v_call: TRBV9
j_call: TRBJ1-4
cdr3_nt: TGTGCCAGCAGCGTAGCGGGGGCCGGTGAAAAACTGTTTTTT
cdr3_aa: CASSVAGAGEKLFF

d_call: -
clone_size: few
v_call: TRBV6-4
j_call: TRBJ2-6
cdr3_nt: TGTGCCAGCAGTGACAGGGCCGGGGCCAACGTCCTGACTTTC
cdr3_aa: CASSDRAGANVLTF

d_call: TRBD2
clone_size: -
v_call: TRBV5-6
j_call: TRBJ2-1
cdr3_nt: TGTGCCAGCAGCTTAGCGGGGGGGTTCCTAAGTGAGCAGTTCTTC
cdr3_aa: CASSLAGGFLSEQFF

d_call: -
clone_size: -
v_call: TRBV20-1
j_call: TRBJ2-4
cdr3_nt: TGCAGTGCTACCCCGGGGCCGTCTGTTTCGCTCTTC
cdr3_aa: CSATPGPSVSLF

d_call: TRBD1
clone_size: many
v_call: TRBV25-1
j_call: TRBJ1-6
cdr3_nt: TGTGCCAGCAGTGAGGGGGGACAGGAAACTTCACCCCTCCACTTT
cdr3_aa: CASSEGGQETSPLHF

d_call: TRBD1
clone_size: -
v_call: TRBV4-3
j_call: TRBJ2-5
cdr3_nt: TGCGCCAGCAGCTTCAGAAGGTCAGGGGGCGTGGAGACCCAGTACTTC
cdr3_aa: CASSFRRSGGVETQYF

d_call: TRBD1
clone_size: few
v_call: TRBV7-2
j_call: TRBJ1-2
cdr3_nt: TGTGCCAGCAGCCCACGACAGGGCTATTACTATGGCTACACCTTC
cdr3_aa: CASSPRQGYYYGYTF